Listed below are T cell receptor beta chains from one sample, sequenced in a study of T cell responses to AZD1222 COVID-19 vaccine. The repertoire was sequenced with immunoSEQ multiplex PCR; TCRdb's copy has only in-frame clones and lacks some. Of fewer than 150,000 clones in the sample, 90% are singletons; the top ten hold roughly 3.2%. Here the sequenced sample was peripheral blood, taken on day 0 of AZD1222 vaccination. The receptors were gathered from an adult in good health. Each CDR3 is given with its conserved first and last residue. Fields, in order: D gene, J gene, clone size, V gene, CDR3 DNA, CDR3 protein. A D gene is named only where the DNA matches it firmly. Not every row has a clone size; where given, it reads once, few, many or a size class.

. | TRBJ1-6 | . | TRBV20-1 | TGCAGTGCTAGTGTCGGACAGCCCTCCTATAATTCACCCCTCCACTTT | CSASVGQPSYNSPLHF
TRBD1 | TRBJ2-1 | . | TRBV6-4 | TGTGCCAGCAGTGACTTGCCGGGACAGGGGGCAAATGAGCAGTTCTTC | CASSDLPGQGANEQFF
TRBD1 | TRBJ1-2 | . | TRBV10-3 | TGTGCCATCAGTCCGGGGGACAGGGGATATGGCTACACCTTC | CAISPGDRGYGYTF
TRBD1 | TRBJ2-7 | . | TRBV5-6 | TGTGCCAGCAGCGGCGACACAGGGGCCCCCTACGAGCAGTACTTC | CASSGDTGAPYEQYF
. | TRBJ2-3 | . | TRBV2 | TGTGCCAGCATTCGCACAGATACGCAGTATTTT | CASIRTDTQYF
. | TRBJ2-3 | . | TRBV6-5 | TGTGCCAGCAGTTACTACAGGACAGATACGCAGTATTTT | CASSYYRTDTQYF
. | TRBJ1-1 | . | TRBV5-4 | TGTGCCAGCAGCTTGGGCAAGAACACTGAAGCTTTCTTT | CASSLGKNTEAFF
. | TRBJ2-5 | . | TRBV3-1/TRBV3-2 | TGTGCCAGCAGCCCAGGGTGGCAGGAGACCCAGTACTTC | CASSPGWQETQYF
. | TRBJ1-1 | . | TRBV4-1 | TGCGCCAGCAGCCAATCGCTCAGGGGAGGTCAGGCTTTCTTT | CASSQSLRGGQAFF
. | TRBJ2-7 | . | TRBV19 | TGTGCCAGTAGTGCTGGACGGAGCTCCTACGAGCAGTACTTC | CASSAGRSSYEQYF
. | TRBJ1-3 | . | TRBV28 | TGTGCCAGCAGTTTGGTACTTATCTCTGGAAACACCATATATTTT | CASSLVLISGNTIYF
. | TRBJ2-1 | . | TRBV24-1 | TGTGCCACCAGTGATATCACAGGGCGAAGGTACAATGAGCAGTTCTTC | CATSDITGRRYNEQFF
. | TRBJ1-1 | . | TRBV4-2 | TGTGCCAGCAGCCAAGGAAGCCGGGCTGAAGCTTTCTTT | CASSQGSRAEAFF
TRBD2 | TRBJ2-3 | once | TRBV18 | TGTGCCAGCTCATCGGGGACTAGCGGGGGTACGCAGTATTTT | CASSSGTSGGTQYF
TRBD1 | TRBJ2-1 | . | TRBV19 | TGTGCCAGTAAGGGACAGGGTTACTACAATGAGCAGTTCTTC | CASKGQGYYNEQFF
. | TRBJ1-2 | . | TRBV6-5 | TGTGCCAGCAGTTACTCGAAAGGAGCCTATGGCTACACCTTC | CASSYSKGAYGYTF
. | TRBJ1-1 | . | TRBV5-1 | TGCGCCAGCAGCTTGTCCGGTCGGAACACTGAAGCTTTCTTT | CASSLSGRNTEAFF
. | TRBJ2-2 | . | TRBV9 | TGTGCCAGCAGCGTAGGGATTACCGCGAACACCGGGGAGCTGTTTTTT | CASSVGITANTGELFF